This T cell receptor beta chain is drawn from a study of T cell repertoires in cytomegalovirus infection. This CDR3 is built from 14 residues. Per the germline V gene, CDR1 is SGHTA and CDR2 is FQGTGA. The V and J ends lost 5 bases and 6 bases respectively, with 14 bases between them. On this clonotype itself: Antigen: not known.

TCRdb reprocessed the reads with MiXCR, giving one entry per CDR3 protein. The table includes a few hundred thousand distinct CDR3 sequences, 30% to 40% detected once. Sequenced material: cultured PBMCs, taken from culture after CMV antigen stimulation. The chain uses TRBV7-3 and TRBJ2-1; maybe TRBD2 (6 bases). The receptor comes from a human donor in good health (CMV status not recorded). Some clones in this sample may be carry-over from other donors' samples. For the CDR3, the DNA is TGTGCCAGCAGCGTACCGGGACTCGTCAATGAGCAGTTCTTC. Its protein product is CASSVPGLVNEQFF.